This T cell receptor beta chain derives from a study of identical twins. Template switching added a universal primer site; cDNA carried unique molecular identifiers. MiXCR was run by TCRdb on the 5' RACE reads, yielding one entry per CDR3 protein. The sample gives fewer than 250,000 distinct CDR3 sequences, 7.5% of which show up once; around 5% is in the top ten. This clonotype was counted many times. Antigen: not known. Study-wide points: Models, which agreed with sharing between unrelated individuals, nonetheless underestimated the out-of-frame TCR alpha sharing seen in monozygotic twins. Excess low generation probability was seen in twin-shared out-of-frame alpha sequences. Reduced insertions were recorded for abundant cord blood beta clonotypes, with no such pattern in memory repertoires.

This sample also appeared in a second study, on yellow fever vaccine responses in identical twins.

This receptor was taken from a woman aged 18-29 years in good health. Sequenced input: CD8+ T cells sorted from blood.

CDR3 residues: CASSLYPGEGNEQFF. CDR3 nucleotides: TGTGCCAGCAGCTTATACCCGGGAGAGGGCAATGAGCAGTTCTTC. The genes are TRBV7-2 and TRBJ2-1; the D gene is possibly TRBD2 (6 bases). Germline CDR1 reads SGHTA; CDR2 reads FQGNSA. The V and J ends lost 2 bases and 6 bases respectively, with 14 bases between them. This CDR3 comprises 15 residues.